The 9 T cell receptor beta chains below were found in one sample sequenced in a study of radiation and T cells in renal cell carcinoma. The method was immunoSEQ multiplex PCR; TCRdb's version includes in-frame clones alone and lacks a portion of them. The data contain 90,000 to 100,000 clones, 84% of them seen just once; the ten biggest clones take up around 7.9%. Time point of the sample: blood 4 weeks post-SBRT, at nephrectomy. The treatment is: 15 Gy SBRT to primary tumor, nephrectomy 4 weeks later. The sample consisted of blood, taken from a patient whose treatment included radiotherapy and nephrectomy. The receptors were gathered from a man aged 55-75 years with renal cell carcinoma.

This rearrangement joins TRBV6-1 to TRBJ1-1, with 9 bases aligning to TRBD1. Trimming removed 5 bases from V and 8 bases from J; junction bases left unmatched: 6. Germline V CDR1 and CDR2: MNHNS, SASEGT. The CDR3 is 13 amino acids. CDR3 in DNA: TGTGCCAGCAGTTGGACCGGGACAGGGGAAGCTTTCTTT. It encodes CASSWTGTGEAFF.

V is TRBV5-5 and J is TRBJ2-5, with no clear D. CDR3 length: 13 amino acids. Germline V gene data show CDR1 as SGHKS and CDR2 as YYEKEE (reference sequence). Trimming cost V 3 bases and J 3 bases, with 9 bases left between them. CDR3 protein: CASSSQVKETQYF. CDR3 sequence (DNA): TGTGCCAGCAGCTCCCAAGTAAAAGAGACCCAGTACTTC.

V gene TRBV27 combines with J gene TRBJ2-1; D ambiguous. The CDR3 extends over 14 amino acids. Germline V gene data show CDR1 as MNHEY and CDR2 as SMNVEV (reference sequence). With 1 base removed from V and 5 bases from J, the gap between germline ends came to 9 bases. In DNA, the CDR3 is TGTGCCAGCAGTTTATATAGGGCCCACAATGAGCAGTTCTTC. Translated, it gives CASSLYRAHNEQFF.

The rearrangement joins TRBV20-1 to TRBJ2-7; TRBD1 or TRBD2 may be the D gene (6 bases each). Germline CDR1 and CDR2: DFQATT and SNEGSKA (reference sequence). V was pared by 6 bases and J by 12 bases, with 18 bases between. The CDR3 covers 11 residues. The CDR3 bases are TGCAGTGCCCAGTCGGAGGGGGGCCCGTACTTC. Its protein is CSAQSEGGPYF.

V and J are TRBV9 and TRBJ2-1; D gene uncertain. The V end lost 1 base, the J end lost 4 bases, and 9 bases lay between the germline ends. The V gene's germline CDR1 is SGDLS and CDR2 YYNGEE. The CDR3 runs to 14 residues. CDR3 bases: TGTGCCAGCAGCGTATCAGTCAGTTACAATGAGCAGTTCTTC. Its protein product is CASSVSVSYNEQFF.

The chain employs TRBV27 and TRBJ2-5; TRBD1 aligns across 9 bases. Germline CDR1 and CDR2: MNHEY and SMNVEV (reference sequence). V shed 8 bases and J 4 bases; nucleotides not matched to a gene: 8. The CDR3 is 14 amino acids. This chain's CDR3 is CASGTPGQGETQYF. The CDR3 DNA reads TGTGCCAGCGGCACGCCGGGACAGGGAGAGACCCAGTACTTC.

This rearrangement joins TRBV7-3 to TRBJ2-1, with 7 positions matching TRBD2. The germline V gene has CDR1 SGHTA and CDR2 FQGTGA. The V segment lost 5 bases and the J segment 9 bases; nucleotides outside the gene matches: 13. The CDR3 consists of 15 residues. CDR3 bases: TGTGCCAGCAGCCCCGTAGGCGGGAGCGATAGTGAGCAGTTCTTC. It translates to CASSPVGGSDSEQFF.

This sequence joins TRBV6-6 and TRBJ1-2; 8 bases align to TRBD1. The J segment lost 3 bases and the V segment lost 5 bases, leaving 5 bases of the junction unmatched. This CDR3 comprises 14 residues. CDR1 and CDR2 from the germline V gene are MNHNY and SVGAGI (reference sequence). CDR3 residues: CASSQGAWDYGYTF. CDR3 in DNA: TGTGCCAGCAGTCAGGGGGCCTGGGACTATGGCTACACCTTC.

The chain carries TRBV5-1 and TRBJ2-7; TRBD1 or TRBD2 may be the D gene (5 bases each). This CDR3 has 14 residues. The ends were cut back, 2 bases at V and 2 bases at J, with 11 bases in the middle. Germline V lookup: CDR1 SGHRS, CDR2 YFSETQ. In nucleotides, the CDR3 is TGCGCCAGCAGCTTACCGGGACCAGCCTACGAGCAGTACTTC. It codes for CASSLPGPAYEQYF. Full variable domain (remainder filled in from reference TRBV5-1 and TRBJ2-7): KAGVTQTPRYLIKTRGQQVTLSCSPISGHRSVSWYQQTPGQGLQFLFEYFSETQRNKGNFPGRFSGRQFSNSRSEMNVSTLELGDSALYLCASSLPGPAYEQYFGPGTRLTVT.